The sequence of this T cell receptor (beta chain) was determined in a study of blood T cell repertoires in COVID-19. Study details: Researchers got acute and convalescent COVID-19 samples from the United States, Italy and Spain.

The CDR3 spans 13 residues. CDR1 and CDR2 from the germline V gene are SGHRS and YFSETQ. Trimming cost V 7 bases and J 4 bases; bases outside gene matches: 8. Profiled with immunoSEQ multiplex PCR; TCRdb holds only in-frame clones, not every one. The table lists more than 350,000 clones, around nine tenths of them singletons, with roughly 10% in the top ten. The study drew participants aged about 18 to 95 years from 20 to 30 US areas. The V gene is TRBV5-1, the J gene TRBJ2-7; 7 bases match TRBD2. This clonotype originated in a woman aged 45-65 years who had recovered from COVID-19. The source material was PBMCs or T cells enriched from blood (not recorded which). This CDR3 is CASGPGGGYEQYF. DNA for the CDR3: TGCGCCAGCGGGCCCGGCGGGGGTTACGAGCAGTACTTC.